One TCR beta chain is described in this entry. This sample is drawn from a study of blood T cell repertoires in COVID-19. Overall study: Nucleic acid was either cDNA or gDNA, and it came from T cells, B-cell-depleted T cells, or PBMCs.

Original processing methods: Estimation of nucleated cell counts was performed using reference gene primer amplification. Libraries were prepared by immunoSEQ multiplex PCR; TCRdb keeps only in-frame clonotypes and omits some of them. Clonal size and the V and J genes are those of that table, whereas D and trimming came from the DNA. The sample records 130,000 or so clones, around 75% being singletons. V was pared by 0 bases and J by 9 bases, with 13 bases between. The CDR3 contains 14 residues. The V gene's germline CDR1 is SGHDT and CDR2 YYEEEE. This TCR was recovered from a woman aged 70-85 years with COVID-19, enrolled during active disease. The V gene is TRBV5-6, the J gene TRBJ2-1; TRBD2 is a possible D gene (6 bases). The material sequenced was peripheral blood. This chain's CDR3 is CASSLGPGVSEQFF. CDR3 nucleotides: TGTGCCAGCAGCTTGGGTCCGGGGGTGAGTGAGCAGTTCTTC. Full variable domain (missing parts from reference TRBV5-6 and TRBJ2-1): DAGVTQSPTHLIKTRGQQVTLRCSPKSGHDTVSWYQQALGQGPQFIFQYYEEEERQRGNFPDRFSGHQFPNYSSELNVNALLLGDSALYLCASSLGPGVSEQFFGPGTRLTVL.